This TCR beta chain was observed in a study of T cell responses to AZD1222 COVID-19 vaccine. The repertoire was sequenced with immunoSEQ multiplex PCR; TCRdb's copy has only in-frame clones and lacks some. The table shows some 120,000 clones, with 90% occurring only once. The germline CDR1 and CDR2 sequences are MNHEY and SMNVEV (reference sequence). Trimming removed 3 bases at V and 3 bases at J, with 19 bases between. This CDR3 comprises 17 residues. The chain links TRBV27 to TRBJ2-3, with D perhaps being TRBD1 or TRBD2 (5 bases each). This sample comprised peripheral blood, obtained on day 0 of AZD1222 vaccination. The clonotype was recovered from an adult in good health. The CDR3 bases are TGTGCCAGCAGTTTCGGTTGGGGGAGTCAGCATACAGATACGCAGTATTTT. This sequence encodes CASSFGWGSQHTDTQYF.